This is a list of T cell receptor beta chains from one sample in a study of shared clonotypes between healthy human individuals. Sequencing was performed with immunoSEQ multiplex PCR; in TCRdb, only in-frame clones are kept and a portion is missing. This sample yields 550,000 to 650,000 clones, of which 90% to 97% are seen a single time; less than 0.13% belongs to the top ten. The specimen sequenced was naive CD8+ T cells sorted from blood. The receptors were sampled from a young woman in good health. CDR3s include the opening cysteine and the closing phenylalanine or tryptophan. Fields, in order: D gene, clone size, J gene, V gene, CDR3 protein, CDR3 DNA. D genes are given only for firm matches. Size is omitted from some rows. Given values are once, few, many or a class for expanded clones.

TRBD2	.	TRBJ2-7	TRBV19	CASSTGLAGSLYEQYF	TGTGCCAGTAGTACCGGACTAGCGGGGTCCCTCTACGAGCAGTACTTC
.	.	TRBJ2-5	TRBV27	CASSLIGRETQYF	TGTGCCAGCAGTTTAATTGGTCGAGAGACCCAGTACTTC
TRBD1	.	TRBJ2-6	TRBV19	CASSIYRGPLSGANVLTF	TGTGCCAGTAGTATCTACAGGGGGCCACTCTCTGGGGCCAACGTCCTGACTTTC
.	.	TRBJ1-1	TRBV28	CASSFGWGTEAFF	TGTGCCAGCAGTTTCGGCTGGGGCACTGAAGCTTTCTTT
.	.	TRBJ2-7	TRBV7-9	CASTHDFDEQYF	TGTGCCAGCACCCACGACTTTGACGAGCAGTACTTC
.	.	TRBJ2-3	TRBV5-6	CASSLGLAGNTQYF	TGTGCCAGCAGCTTGGGACTCGCCGGGAATACGCAGTATTTT
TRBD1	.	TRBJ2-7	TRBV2	CASSESGQTYEQYF	TGTGCCAGCAGTGAATCGGGACAGACCTACGAGCAGTACTTC
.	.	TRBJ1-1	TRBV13	CASSAVQGSMNTEAFF	TGTGCCAGCAGCGCCGTTCAGGGATCAATGAACACTGAAGCTTTCTTT
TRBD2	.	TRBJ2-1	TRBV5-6	CASSFASGDNEQFF	TGTGCCAGCAGCTTCGCTAGCGGAGACAATGAGCAGTTCTTC
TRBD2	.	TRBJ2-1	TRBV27	CASSALAGGSNEQFF	TGTGCCAGCAGTGCCCTAGCGGGAGGTTCCAATGAGCAGTTCTTC
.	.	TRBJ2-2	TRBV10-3	CAISEHEAWGSANTGELFF	TGTGCCATCAGTGAGCACGAGGCGTGGGGTAGCGCGAACACCGGGGAGCTGTTTTTT
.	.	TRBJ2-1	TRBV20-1	CSARVYNEQFF	TGCAGTGCTAGAGTCTACAATGAGCAGTTCTTC
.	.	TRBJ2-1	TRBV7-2	CASSPKSGWAYNEQFF	TGTGCCAGCAGCCCGAAGAGCGGGTGGGCCTACAATGAGCAGTTCTTC
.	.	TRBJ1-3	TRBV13	CASSYYQDYSGNTIYF	TGTGCCAGCAGTTATTATCAGGATTACTCTGGAAACACCATATATTTT
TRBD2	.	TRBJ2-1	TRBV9	CASNRLPLKREYYNEQFF	TGTGCCAGCAACCGCCTACCCCTAAAGCGGGAGTACTACAATGAGCAGTTCTTC
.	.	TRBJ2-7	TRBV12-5	CASGLAGSHEQYF	TGTGCTAGTGGTTTAGCAGGGTCTCACGAGCAGTACTTC
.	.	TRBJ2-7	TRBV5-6	CASSLFDRTKRTYEQYF	TGTGCCAGCAGCTTGTTCGACAGGACTAAGCGGACCTACGAGCAGTACTTC
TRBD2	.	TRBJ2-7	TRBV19	CASSSGTSGRHRGDEQYF	TGTGCCAGTAGTTCCGGGACTAGCGGGAGGCACCGCGGGGACGAGCAGTACTTC
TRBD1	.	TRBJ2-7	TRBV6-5	CASSHLTGQGYEQYF	TGTGCCAGCAGTCACCTGACAGGGCAAGGCTACGAGCAGTACTTC
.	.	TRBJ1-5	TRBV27	CASSLEGLGNQPQHF	TGTGCCAGCAGTTTAGAGGGGTTAGGCAATCAGCCCCAGCATTTT
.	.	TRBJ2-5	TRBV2	CASRLPGRQETQYF	TGTGCCAGCAGGCTCCCGGGCAGACAAGAGACCCAGTACTTC
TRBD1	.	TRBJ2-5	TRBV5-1	CASSLVPGGRQETQYF	TGCGCCAGCAGCTTGGTACCAGGGGGACGGCAAGAGACCCAGTACTTC
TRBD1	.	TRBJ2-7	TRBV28	CASSTRDSLSYEQYF	TGTGCCAGCAGTACCCGGGACAGCCTCTCCTACGAGCAGTACTTC
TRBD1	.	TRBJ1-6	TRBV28	CASSLGTGSNSPLHF	TGTGCCAGCAGTTTAGGGACAGGGAGTAATTCACCCCTCCACTTT
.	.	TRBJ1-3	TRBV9	CASSVSGADTIYF	TGTGCCAGCAGCGTGAGCGGGGCAGACACCATATATTTT
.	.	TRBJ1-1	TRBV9	CASSAYPGEAFF	TGTGCCAGCAGCGCCTATCCGGGAGAAGCTTTCTTT
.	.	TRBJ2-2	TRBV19	CASSMPEGGTGELFF	TGTGCCAGTAGTATGCCGGAGGGTGGGACCGGGGAGCTGTTTTTT
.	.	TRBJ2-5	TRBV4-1	CASSHPGLGRFETQYF	TGCGCCAGCAGCCATCCGGGCCTCGGGCGGTTTGAGACCCAGTACTTC
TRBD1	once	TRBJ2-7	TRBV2	CASSESLDRAYEQYF	TGTGCCAGCAGTGAATCATTGGACAGGGCCTACGAGCAGTACTTC
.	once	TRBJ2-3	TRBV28	CASSQVPGSTDTQYF	TGTGCCAGCAGTCAGGTACCAGGGAGCACAGATACGCAGTATTTT
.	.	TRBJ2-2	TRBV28	CASSLTPARELFF	TGTGCCAGCAGTTTGACCCCCGCCCGGGAGCTGTTTTTT
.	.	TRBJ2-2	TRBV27	CASSFFPNTGELFF	TGTGCCAGCAGTTTTTTCCCGAACACCGGGGAGCTGTTTTTT
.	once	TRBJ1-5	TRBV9	CASSASWGSNQPQHF	TGTGCCAGCAGCGCCTCGTGGGGGAGCAATCAGCCCCAGCATTTT
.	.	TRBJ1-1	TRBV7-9	CASRPPEAFF	TGTGCCAGCAGACCCCCGGAGGCTTTCTTT
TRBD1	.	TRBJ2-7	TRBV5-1	CASSPDWDRVYEQYF	TGCGCCAGCAGCCCGGACTGGGACAGGGTCTACGAGCAGTACTTC
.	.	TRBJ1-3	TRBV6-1	CASSEISGYGNTIYF	TGTGCCAGCAGTGAAATCTCAGGGTATGGAAACACCATATATTTT
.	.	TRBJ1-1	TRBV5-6	CASSSVGSNTEAFF	TGTGCCAGCAGCTCCGTAGGGTCCAACACTGAAGCTTTCTTT
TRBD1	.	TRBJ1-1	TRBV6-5	CASSWTGGAEAFF	TGTGCCAGCAGTTGGACAGGGGGCGCTGAAGCTTTCTTT
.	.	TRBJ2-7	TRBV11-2	CASSLGPHYEQYF	TGTGCCAGCAGCTTAGGACCGCACTACGAGCAGTACTTC
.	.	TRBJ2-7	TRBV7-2	CASSLRDPSYLYEQYF	TGTGCCAGCAGCTTAAGAGATCCGAGCTACCTTTACGAGCAGTACTTC
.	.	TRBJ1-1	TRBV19	CASSIRGTITEAFF	TGTGCCAGTAGTATACGAGGAACGATCACTGAAGCTTTCTTT
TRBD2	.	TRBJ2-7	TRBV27	CASSASTSGRSNEQYF	TGTGCCAGCAGTGCCTCGACTAGCGGGAGGAGTAACGAGCAGTACTTC
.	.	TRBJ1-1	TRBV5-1	CASSRGLREGNTEAFF	TGCGCCAGCAGCAGGGGACTCCGGGAGGGGAACACTGAAGCTTTCTTT
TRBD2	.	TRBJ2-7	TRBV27	CASSALAGGHEQYF	TGTGCCAGCAGTGCACTAGCGGGAGGCCACGAGCAGTACTTC
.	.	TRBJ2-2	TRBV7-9	CASSLELGNTGELFF	TGTGCCAGCAGCTTGGAGCTAGGAAACACCGGGGAGCTGTTTTTT
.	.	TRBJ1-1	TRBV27	CASSLLSATGNTEAFF	TGTGCCAGCAGTTTATTGTCAGCGACGGGGAACACTGAAGCTTTCTTT
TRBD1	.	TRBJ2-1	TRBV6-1	CASQGGGEQFF	TGTGCCAGCCAAGGGGGCGGCGAGCAGTTCTTC
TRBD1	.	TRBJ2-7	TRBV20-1	CSAKTGFEQYF	TGCAGTGCCAAGACAGGGTTCGAGCAGTACTTC
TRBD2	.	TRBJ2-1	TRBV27	CASSYPLAGGNEQFF	TGTGCCAGCAGCTACCCGCTAGCGGGAGGCAATGAGCAGTTCTTC
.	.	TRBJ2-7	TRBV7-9	CASSLSSGQEQYF	TGTGCCAGCAGTTTATCGAGTGGGCAGGAGCAGTACTTC
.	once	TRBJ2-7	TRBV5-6	CASSAGAQPYEQYF	TGTGCCAGCAGCGCCGGGGCACAGCCCTACGAGCAGTACTTC
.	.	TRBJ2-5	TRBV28	CASSDKGIWETQYF	TGTGCCAGCAGTGACAAAGGGATCTGGGAGACCCAGTACTTC